Listed below are T cell receptor beta chains from one sample, sequenced in a study of blood T cell repertoires in COVID-19. Libraries were prepared by immunoSEQ multiplex PCR; TCRdb keeps only in-frame clonotypes and omits some of them. The data hold fewer than 100,000 clones, with around nine tenths observed a single time. Sequencing input: peripheral blood. The receptor source for this set is a man aged 45-65 years with acute or convalescent COVID-19. CDR3s include the opening cysteine and the closing phenylalanine or tryptophan. Each record gives: D gene, clone size, J gene, V gene, CDR3 protein, CDR3 DNA. D genes are given only for firm matches. Expanded clones get a size class; other rows say once, few or many, or leave the size out.

d_call: TRBD1
clone_size: -
j_call: TRBJ2-7
v_call: TRBV2
cdr3_aa: CASSEGQGEYF
cdr3_nt: TGTGCCAGCAGCGAAGGACAGGGAGAGTACTTC

d_call: TRBD1
clone_size: -
j_call: TRBJ1-2
v_call: TRBV2
cdr3_aa: CASSEGTGVFYGYTF
cdr3_nt: TGTGCCAGCAGTGAAGGGACAGGGGTTTTCTATGGCTACACCTTC

d_call: -
clone_size: -
j_call: TRBJ1-2
v_call: TRBV5-6
cdr3_aa: CASTSFRGGTNYGYTF
cdr3_nt: TGTGCCAGCACCTCTTTCCGGGGGGGCACAAACTATGGCTACACCTTC

d_call: TRBD2
clone_size: -
j_call: TRBJ2-7
v_call: TRBV9
cdr3_aa: CASSATSGSSYEQYF
cdr3_nt: TGTGCCAGCAGCGCTACTAGCGGAAGCTCCTACGAGCAGTACTTC

d_call: TRBD1
clone_size: -
j_call: TRBJ1-1
v_call: TRBV7-2
cdr3_aa: CASGRQGLNTEAFF
cdr3_nt: TGTGCCAGCGGCAGACAGGGCCTTAACACTGAAGCTTTCTTT

d_call: TRBD1
clone_size: -
j_call: TRBJ1-2
v_call: TRBV27
cdr3_aa: CASSLSGTGQEGYTF
cdr3_nt: TGTGCCAGCAGTTTAAGCGGGACAGGGCAAGAAGGCTACACCTTC

d_call: -
clone_size: -
j_call: TRBJ2-2
v_call: TRBV5-5
cdr3_aa: CASSHTGMMTGELFF
cdr3_nt: TGTGCCAGCAGCCACACAGGGATGATGACCGGGGAGCTGTTTTTT

d_call: TRBD2
clone_size: -
j_call: TRBJ2-1
v_call: TRBV19
cdr3_aa: CASSKGLAGDEQFF
cdr3_nt: TGTGCCAGTAGTAAGGGACTAGCGGGAGATGAGCAGTTCTTC

d_call: TRBD1
clone_size: -
j_call: TRBJ1-1
v_call: TRBV11-2
cdr3_aa: CASSFGQGRLNTEAFF
cdr3_nt: TGTGCCAGCAGCTTCGGACAGGGAAGGTTGAACACTGAAGCTTTCTTT

d_call: TRBD1
clone_size: -
j_call: TRBJ1-1
v_call: TRBV27
cdr3_aa: CASSSRLGQGGTEAFF
cdr3_nt: TGTGCCAGCAGTAGCCGACTTGGACAGGGCGGGACTGAAGCTTTCTTT

d_call: -
clone_size: once
j_call: TRBJ1-1
v_call: TRBV3-1/TRBV3-2
cdr3_aa: CASSHGAGTEAFF
cdr3_nt: TGTGCCAGCAGCCATGGGGCTGGCACTGAAGCTTTCTTT

d_call: TRBD1
clone_size: -
j_call: TRBJ1-2
v_call: TRBV3-1/TRBV3-2
cdr3_aa: CASSQYRGSSRGYTF
cdr3_nt: TGTGCCAGCAGCCAATACAGGGGCAGTTCGAGGGGCTACACCTTC

d_call: TRBD1
clone_size: -
j_call: TRBJ2-7
v_call: TRBV3-1/TRBV3-2
cdr3_aa: CASSHPPGQGHYEQYF
cdr3_nt: TGTGCCAGCAGCCACCCCCCCGGACAGGGACATTACGAGCAGTACTTC

d_call: -
clone_size: -
j_call: TRBJ2-2
v_call: TRBV14
cdr3_aa: CASSQAYGELFF
cdr3_nt: TGTGCCAGCAGCCAAGCTTACGGGGAGCTGTTTTTT

d_call: TRBD1
clone_size: -
j_call: TRBJ2-3
v_call: TRBV15
cdr3_aa: CATGRRTGGGTDTQYF
cdr3_nt: TGTGCCACCGGGAGGAGGACAGGGGGTGGCACAGATACGCAGTATTTT

d_call: -
clone_size: -
j_call: TRBJ1-2
v_call: TRBV29-1
cdr3_aa: CSVDVTLYGYTF
cdr3_nt: TGCAGCGTTGATGTCACTCTCTATGGCTACACCTTC

d_call: TRBD2
clone_size: -
j_call: TRBJ2-2
v_call: TRBV7-6
cdr3_aa: CASSLARTSRNTGELFF
cdr3_nt: TGTGCCAGCAGCTTAGCCCGGACTAGCAGAAACACCGGGGAGCTGTTTTTT

d_call: TRBD2
clone_size: -
j_call: TRBJ2-5
v_call: TRBV6-5
cdr3_aa: CASRGLAGLQETQYF
cdr3_nt: TGTGCCAGCAGGGGACTAGCGGGGCTTCAAGAGACCCAGTACTTC

d_call: TRBD1
clone_size: -
j_call: TRBJ1-1
v_call: TRBV3-1/TRBV3-2
cdr3_aa: CASRQGARHTEAFF
cdr3_nt: TGTGCCAGCAGACAGGGGGCCAGGCACACTGAAGCTTTCTTT

d_call: -
clone_size: -
j_call: TRBJ1-6
v_call: TRBV6-5
cdr3_aa: CASSYSSQGNSPLHF
cdr3_nt: TGTGCCAGCAGTTACTCGTCCCAGGGGAATTCACCCCTCCACTTT

d_call: -
clone_size: few
j_call: TRBJ1-2
v_call: TRBV5-4
cdr3_aa: CASSLAGGESNYGYTF
cdr3_nt: TGTGCCAGCAGCTTGGCGGGAGGGGAAAGCAACTATGGCTACACCTTC

d_call: -
clone_size: -
j_call: TRBJ2-7
v_call: TRBV11-2
cdr3_aa: CASSLVASYEQYF
cdr3_nt: TGTGCCAGCAGCCTAGTAGCGAGCTACGAGCAGTACTTC

d_call: -
clone_size: -
j_call: TRBJ2-3
v_call: TRBV14
cdr3_aa: CASSRRVGGGGTDTQYF
cdr3_nt: TGTGCCAGCAGCCGCCGGGTGGGCGGAGGTGGCACAGATACGCAGTATTTT

d_call: TRBD2
clone_size: -
j_call: TRBJ2-3
v_call: TRBV10-1
cdr3_aa: CASSSAGLAGVGTDTQYF
cdr3_nt: TGCGCCAGCAGTTCTGCGGGACTAGCGGGAGTTGGCACAGATACGCAGTATTTT

d_call: TRBD2
clone_size: -
j_call: TRBJ2-1
v_call: TRBV30
cdr3_aa: CAWSVLGPGGDNEQFF
cdr3_nt: TGTGCCTGGAGTGTACTAGGACCGGGAGGGGACAATGAGCAGTTCTTC

d_call: TRBD2
clone_size: few
j_call: TRBJ2-3
v_call: TRBV6-1
cdr3_aa: CASSGGLAGGPVDTQYF
cdr3_nt: TGTGCCAGCAGTGGAGGACTAGCGGGAGGGCCGGTAGATACGCAGTATTTT